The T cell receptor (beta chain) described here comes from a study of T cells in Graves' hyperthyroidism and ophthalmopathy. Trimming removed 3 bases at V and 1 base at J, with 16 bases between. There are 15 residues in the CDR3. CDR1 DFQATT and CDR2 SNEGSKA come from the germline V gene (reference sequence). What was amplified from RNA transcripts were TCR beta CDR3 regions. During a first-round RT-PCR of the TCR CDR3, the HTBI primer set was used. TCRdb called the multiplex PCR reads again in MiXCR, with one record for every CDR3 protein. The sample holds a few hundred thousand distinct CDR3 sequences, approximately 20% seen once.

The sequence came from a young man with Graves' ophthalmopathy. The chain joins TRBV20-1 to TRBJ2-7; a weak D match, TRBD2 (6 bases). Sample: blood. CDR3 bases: TGCAGTGCTAGGTCTCGGCGGGAACAGTCCTACGAGCAGTACTTC. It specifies CSARSRREQSYEQYF.